This entry lists 8 T cell receptor beta chains sequenced from one sample in a study of cytomegalovirus exposure and HLA in healthy donors. Assay used: immunoSEQ multiplex PCR; TCRdb lists only in-frame clones, some missing. The data show 90,000 to 130,000 clones, with around 90% seen just once and 1.9% held by the top ten. The specimen sequenced was PBMCs. Receptors were obtained from a woman in her late teens or twenties in good health and CMV-seronegative.

The CDR3 sequence is CAISESGPTVEYGYTF. CDR3 DNA: TGTGCCATCAGTGAATCCGGCCCGACAGTTGAATATGGCTACACCTTC. The genes are TRBV10-3 and TRBJ1-2; a possible D gene is TRBD1 (5 bases). CDR1 ENHRY and CDR2 SYGVKD come from the germline V gene. V was shortened by 3 bases and J by 5 bases, with 19 bases between the two germline ends. The CDR3 runs 16 residues.

The genes are TRBV4-3 and TRBJ1-5; D uncertain. Trimming removed 0 bases from V and 6 bases from J, with 12 bases in between. This CDR3 has 15 amino acids. From germline, CDR1 is LGHNA and CDR2 YSLEER. CDR3 loop: CASSQDHEGGQPQHF. In nucleotides, the CDR3 is TGCGCCAGCAGCCAAGATCACGAGGGAGGTCAGCCCCAGCATTTT.

The chain has TRBV10-3 and TRBJ1-1, with D uncertain. V lost 7 bases and J 3 bases, leaving 12 bases between the germline ends. The germline V gene has CDR1 ENHRY and CDR2 SYGVKD. This CDR3 has 13 amino acids. In DNA, the CDR3 is TGTGCCATCACCGGAGGCCGTTACACTGAAGCTTTCTTT. Amino acid sequence: CAITGGRYTEAFF.

V usage is TRBV14 and J usage is TRBJ1-5; 9 bases line up with TRBD1. This CDR3 contains 15 residues. Germline lookup yields CDR1 SGHDN and CDR2 FVKESK. After removal of 4 bases from V and 6 bases from J, the junction contained 7 bases not matched to a gene. The CDR3 here is CASSLDRGFSQPQHF. CDR3 in DNA: TGTGCCAGCAGCCTAGACAGGGGGTTCAGTCAGCCCCAGCATTTT.

This rearrangement joins TRBV7-8 to TRBJ1-2; 8 nucleotides match TRBD1. The CDR3 runs 13 residues. CDR1 and CDR2 from the germline V gene are SGHVS and FQNEAQ. The V segment lost 2 bases and the J segment 8 bases; nucleotides outside the gene matches: 4. CDR3 amino acids: CASSLQGAVGYTF. The CDR3, as DNA: TGTGCCAGCAGCTTACAGGGGGCCGTGGGCTACACCTTC.

The chain employs TRBV27 and TRBJ2-1; maybe TRBD1 (6 bases). Germline V gene data show CDR1 as MNHEY and CDR2 as SMNVEV (reference sequence). The germline V and J ends were trimmed by 4 bases and 1 base, with 11 bases remaining between them. The CDR3 has 15 residues. CDR3: CASSSVGGSYNEQFF. In DNA, the CDR3 is TGTGCCAGCAGTTCTGTAGGGGGATCCTACAATGAGCAGTTCTTC.

CDR3 loop: CASSPEGAAEAFF. CDR3 DNA sequence: TGTGCCAGCTCACCAGAGGGGGCTGCTGAAGCTTTCTTT. The J gene is TRBJ1-1, the V gene TRBV18, with 7 bases that match TRBD1. The trim removed 2 bases at V and 6 bases at J, leaving 3 bases unmatched. This CDR3 spans 13 amino acids. Germline loops: CDR1 KGHSH, CDR2 LQKENI.

The chain carries TRBV28 and TRBJ2-7; TRBD2 matches 7 bases. V lost 7 bases and J lost 5; bases outside the gene matches: 14. The CDR3 runs to 15 residues. Germline CDR1 reads MDHEN; CDR2 reads SYDVKM. CDR3 bases: TGTGCCAGCAACCCGGTAGGTAGCGGGTGGAACGAGCAGTACTTC. This codes for CASNPVGSGWNEQYF. Drawing the rest from reference TRBV28 and TRBJ2-7, the complete variable domain is DVKVTQSSRYLVKRTGEKVFLECVQDMDHENMFWYRQDPGLGLRLIYFSYDVKMKEKGDIPEGYSVSREKKERFSLILESASTNQTSMYLCASNPVGSGWNEQYFGPGTRLTVT.